This note documents a single T cell receptor beta chain sequence. CDR1 is MNHNS and CDR2 is SASEGT in the germline V gene. CDR3 length equals 13 residues. The V end lost 3 bases, the J end lost 2 bases, and 7 bases lay between the germline ends. These data originate in a study of blood T cell repertoires in COVID-19. Symptom resolution, clearance, or two negative PCRs marked the recovered donors of Cohort 3. Here immunoSEQ multiplex PCR was the method, and the copy in TCRdb shows in-frame clones only, minus some. Of about 410,000 clones detected, about nine tenths appear once; the ten largest clones hold 0.6%.

The receptor comes from a man younger than 35 who had recovered from COVID-19. The chain has TRBV6-1 and TRBJ1-1; no clear D gene. Sequencing was carried out using PBMCs or T cells enriched from blood (not recorded which). CDR3 coding DNA: TGTGCCAGCAGTGAGAACACCAACACTGAAGCTTTCTTT. The encoded protein is CASSENTNTEAFF.